The rows below give T cell receptor beta chains drawn from one sample of a study of beta chain features in type 1 diabetes. TCRdb keeps only in-frame clones here, not all; method: immunoSEQ multiplex PCR. The sample comprises 900,000 or so clones, about a sixth of which are singletons, and around 0.02% rests with the top ten. Sequenced: naive CD4+ T cells from blood. Receptors were obtained from a woman aged 18-30 years in good health. The CDR3 runs from the conserved cysteine through the conserved F or W. D genes are given only for firm matches. The size of a clone is reported for some rows only, either as once, few or many, or as a class for expanded clones.

V gene: TRBV19
clone size: few
J gene: TRBJ2-6
D gene: -
CDR3 protein: CASRDGSRSGANVLTF
CDR3 DNA: TGTGCCAGTCGCGACGGATCCCGCTCTGGGGCCAACGTCCTGACTTTC

V gene: TRBV9
clone size: once
J gene: TRBJ2-7
D gene: -
CDR3 protein: CASSPRQFVHEQYF
CDR3 DNA: TGTGCCAGCAGCCCAAGACAGTTTGTCCACGAGCAGTACTTC

V gene: TRBV6-5
clone size: -
J gene: TRBJ2-7
D gene: TRBD2
CDR3 protein: CASQRELAYEQYF
CDR3 DNA: TGTGCCAGCCAGCGGGAGCTTGCCTACGAGCAGTACTTC

V gene: TRBV18
clone size: few
J gene: TRBJ2-1
D gene: TRBD2
CDR3 protein: CASSPSVAGVGNEQFF
CDR3 DNA: TGTGCCAGCTCACCGTCCGTAGCGGGAGTTGGGAATGAGCAGTTCTTC

V gene: TRBV19
clone size: -
J gene: TRBJ2-7
D gene: TRBD2
CDR3 protein: CASKALAGSVQYF
CDR3 DNA: TGTGCCAGTAAGGCACTAGCGGGATCGGTACAGTACTTC

V gene: TRBV5-6
clone size: few
J gene: TRBJ2-2
D gene: TRBD1
CDR3 protein: CASNPERGLFTGELFF
CDR3 DNA: TGTGCCAGCAACCCCGAGAGGGGGCTATTCACCGGGGAGCTGTTTTTT

V gene: TRBV19
clone size: few
J gene: TRBJ2-5
D gene: TRBD2
CDR3 protein: CATRTSGETQYF
CDR3 DNA: TGTGCCACCAGGACTAGCGGAGAGACCCAGTACTTC

V gene: TRBV10-1
clone size: -
J gene: TRBJ2-1
D gene: -
CDR3 protein: CASSDDRLNEQFF
CDR3 DNA: TGCGCCAGCAGTGACGACCGCTTAAATGAGCAGTTCTTC

V gene: TRBV28
clone size: -
J gene: TRBJ2-7
D gene: TRBD2
CDR3 protein: CASSLGKAGVYEQYF
CDR3 DNA: TGTGCCAGCAGTTTGGGGAAAGCGGGAGTCTACGAGCAGTACTTC

V gene: TRBV2
clone size: few
J gene: TRBJ2-2
D gene: TRBD2
CDR3 protein: CASSYAGRVTGELFF
CDR3 DNA: TGTGCCAGCAGTTACGCCGGGAGGGTCACCGGGGAGCTGTTTTTT

V gene: TRBV5-1
clone size: few
J gene: TRBJ2-7
D gene: -
CDR3 protein: CASSLSLLALITYEQYF
CDR3 DNA: TGCGCCAGCAGCTTGTCCCTACTAGCCCTAATTACCTACGAGCAGTACTTC

V gene: TRBV7-6
clone size: few
J gene: TRBJ2-3
D gene: -
CDR3 protein: CASSLSTYSTDTQYF
CDR3 DNA: TGTGCCAGCAGCTTATCAACCTATAGCACAGATACGCAGTATTTT

V gene: TRBV7-2
clone size: few
J gene: TRBJ1-1
D gene: TRBD1
CDR3 protein: CASRTDRARTFF
CDR3 DNA: TGTGCCAGCAGAACTGACAGGGCTCGGACTTTCTTT

V gene: TRBV11-2
clone size: few
J gene: TRBJ2-3
D gene: TRBD2
CDR3 protein: CASSLGGLSTDTQYF
CDR3 DNA: TGTGCCAGCAGCCTTGGGGGACTAAGCACAGATACGCAGTATTTT

V gene: TRBV5-1
clone size: few
J gene: TRBJ1-1
D gene: TRBD1
CDR3 protein: CASNKGATNTEAFF
CDR3 DNA: TGCGCCAGCAACAAGGGGGCCACGAACACTGAAGCTTTCTTT

V gene: TRBV28
clone size: -
J gene: TRBJ2-1
D gene: TRBD1
CDR3 protein: CASSSGQVGYNEQFF
CDR3 DNA: TGTGCCAGCAGCTCTGGACAGGTTGGGTACAATGAGCAGTTCTTC

V gene: TRBV5-6
clone size: -
J gene: TRBJ2-1
D gene: -
CDR3 protein: CASSLARMHEQFF
CDR3 DNA: TGTGCCAGCAGCTTGGCCCGGATGCATGAGCAGTTCTTC

V gene: TRBV7-2
clone size: -
J gene: TRBJ2-1
D gene: TRBD1
CDR3 protein: CASSWAGTGINEQFF
CDR3 DNA: TGTGCCAGCAGCTGGGCCGGGACAGGGATCAATGAGCAGTTCTTC

V gene: TRBV7-3
clone size: -
J gene: TRBJ2-2
D gene: -
CDR3 protein: CASSRLGAGELFF
CDR3 DNA: TGTGCCAGCAGCCGCCTCGGGGCCGGGGAGCTGTTTTTT

V gene: TRBV7-9
clone size: few
J gene: TRBJ2-7
D gene: TRBD2
CDR3 protein: CASSVGLATTYEQYF
CDR3 DNA: TGTGCCAGCAGCGTGGGACTAGCGACCACCTACGAGCAGTACTTC

V gene: TRBV27
clone size: -
J gene: TRBJ1-1
D gene: -
CDR3 protein: CASSSQENTEAFF
CDR3 DNA: TGTGCCAGCAGTTCCCAGGAGAACACTGAAGCTTTCTTT

V gene: TRBV7-6
clone size: few
J gene: TRBJ1-2
D gene: TRBD1
CDR3 protein: CASSTTPTGEGGYTF
CDR3 DNA: TGTGCCAGCAGCACCACTCCCACAGGGGAGGGAGGCTACACCTTC

V gene: TRBV29-1
clone size: -
J gene: TRBJ2-1
D gene: TRBD1
CDR3 protein: CSSSGTGRTNEQFF
CDR3 DNA: TGCAGCTCGTCCGGGACAGGGAGGACGAATGAGCAGTTCTTC

V gene: TRBV6-4
clone size: -
J gene: TRBJ1-4
D gene: -
CDR3 protein: CASRGLEGYGELFF
CDR3 DNA: TGTGCCAGCCGGGGGCTGGAGGGTTACGGTGAACTGTTTTTT

V gene: TRBV27
clone size: -
J gene: TRBJ2-7
D gene: TRBD1
CDR3 protein: CASSLLGTGVYEQYF
CDR3 DNA: TGTGCCAGCAGTTTACTCGGGACAGGGGTCTACGAGCAGTACTTC

V gene: TRBV15
clone size: -
J gene: TRBJ2-2
D gene: TRBD1
CDR3 protein: CATSTAFRTGRGGELFF
CDR3 DNA: TGTGCCACCAGCACCGCTTTCCGGACAGGGCGGGGCGGGGAGCTGTTTTTT

V gene: TRBV6-1
clone size: -
J gene: TRBJ2-7
D gene: -
CDR3 protein: CTTGDFYEQYF
CDR3 DNA: TGTACTACGGGGGATTTCTACGAGCAGTACTTC

V gene: TRBV25-1
clone size: -
J gene: TRBJ1-1
D gene: -
CDR3 protein: CASSDWANTEAFF
CDR3 DNA: TGTGCCAGCAGCGACTGGGCGAACACTGAAGCTTTCTTT

V gene: TRBV27
clone size: -
J gene: TRBJ2-7
D gene: TRBD2
CDR3 protein: CASTSGGAGSYEQYF
CDR3 DNA: TGTGCCAGCACCTCGGGGGGGGCTGGCTCCTACGAGCAGTACTTC

V gene: TRBV7-8
clone size: -
J gene: TRBJ1-1
D gene: -
CDR3 protein: CASSFDGITEAFF
CDR3 DNA: TGTGCCAGCAGCTTTGATGGTATCACTGAAGCTTTCTTT

V gene: TRBV28
clone size: -
J gene: TRBJ1-2
D gene: TRBD1
CDR3 protein: CASSPWTGWIGYTF
CDR3 DNA: TGTGCCAGCAGCCCTTGGACAGGGTGGATTGGCTACACCTTC